Listed here is a single T cell receptor (beta chain). Germline CDR1 and CDR2: MDHEN and SYDVKM. This CDR3 is built from 14 residues. V dropped 1 base and J dropped 4 bases, with 8 bases sitting between them. The sample belongs to a study of blood T cell repertoires in COVID-19. On the study more broadly: PBMCs, B-cell-depleted T cells, or T cells were the source of the cDNA or gDNA that made up the material.

Authors' processing steps: Amplifying reference gene primers gave estimates of nucleated cell counts. The repertoire was sequenced with immunoSEQ multiplex PCR; TCRdb's copy has only in-frame clones and lacks some. The DNA gave D and trimming, while V, J and clone size come from that table. The table records more than 25,000 clones, approximately 84% of them present only once. What was sequenced was peripheral blood. This receptor was obtained from an elderly man with active COVID-19. The chain recombines TRBV28 with TRBJ2-1; D might be TRBD1 (6 bases). The CDR3 sequence is CASSLYGQYNEQFF. CDR3 DNA: TGTGCCAGCAGTTTATATGGACAGTACAATGAGCAGTTCTTC.